This T cell receptor beta chain was documented in a study of yellow fever vaccine responses in identical twins. TCRdb re-called the RT-PCR reads through MiXCR, storing one row per CDR3 protein. This table holds around 17,000 distinct CDR3 sequences, around 80% found once. Trimming at V came to 5 bases and at J to 0 bases, leaving 6 bases not matched to a gene. The CDR3 is 16 amino acids. From germline, CDR1 is SEHNR and CDR2 FQNEAQ (reference sequence). Source: T cells from blood (PBMCs), unsorted or a sorted subset (not recorded which), taken before or after yellow fever vaccination (not recorded which). The clonotype originates from a woman aged 18-29 years who received the yellow fever vaccine. J is TRBJ2-1 and V is TRBV7-9, with 8 bases that match TRBD1. The CDR3 coding sequence is TGTGCCAGCAGCGGCTGGACAGGGAGCTCCTACAATGAGCAGTTCTTC. Amino acids: CASSGWTGSSYNEQFF.